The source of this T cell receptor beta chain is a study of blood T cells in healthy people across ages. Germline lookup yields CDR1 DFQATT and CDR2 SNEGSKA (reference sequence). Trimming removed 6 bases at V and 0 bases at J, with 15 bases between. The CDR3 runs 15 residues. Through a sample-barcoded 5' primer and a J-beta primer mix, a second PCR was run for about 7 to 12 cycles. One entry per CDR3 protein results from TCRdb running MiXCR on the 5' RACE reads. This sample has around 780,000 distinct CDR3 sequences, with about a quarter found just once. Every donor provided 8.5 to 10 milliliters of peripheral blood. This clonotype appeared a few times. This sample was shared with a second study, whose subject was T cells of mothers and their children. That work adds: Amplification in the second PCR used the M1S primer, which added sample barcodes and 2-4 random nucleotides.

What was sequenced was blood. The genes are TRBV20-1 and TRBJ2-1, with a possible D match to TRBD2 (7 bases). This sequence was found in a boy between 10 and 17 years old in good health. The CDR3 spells CSAGGVISSYNEQFF. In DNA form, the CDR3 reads TGCAGTGCAGGGGGGGTCATAAGCTCCTACAATGAGCAGTTCTTC.